This entry lists 30 T cell receptor beta chains sequenced from one sample in a study of diagnostic markers for celiac disease. TCRdb reanalyzed the reads, giving one entry per CDR3 protein sequence and no DNA. The listing records around 3,500 distinct CDR3 sequences. The sequencing input was either unsorted cells or a sorted T cell fraction (not recorded which). The receptors stem from a human donor. This table probably holds off-target reads from a library built for another chain.

This clonotype counts as medium-sized by frequency. V usage is TRBV20-1 and J usage is TRBJ1-5; without DNA, the TCRdb call of TRBD1 cannot be checked. Germline-derived CDR1 and CDR2 are DFQATT and SNEGSKA (reference sequence). The CDR3 contains 16 residues. The CDR3 sequence is CSAPRGGRMGNQPQHF.

This chain links TRBV6-5 with TRBJ2-1; checking the TCRdb D call of TRBD1 is not possible without DNA. Germline assignment: CDR1 MNHEY and CDR2 SVGAGI. This CDR3 contains 13 residues. The CDR3 sequence: CASSYSWGVEKFF.

J is TRBJ1-4 and V is TRBV7-2; the D gene TCRdb calls, TRBD1, cannot be checked with no DNA. This CDR3 spans 16 amino acids. In germline, CDR1 is SGHTA, CDR2 FQGNSA. The CDR3: CASSLRSGTTNEKLFF.

In terms of frequency, this clonotype is medium-sized. This chain connects TRBV7-2 to TRBJ1-6. CDR3 size: 13 residues. Germline values: CDR1 SGHTA, CDR2 FQGNSA. The CDR3 spells CASSNAGGFPLHF.

This clonotype registers medium-sized by frequency. The chain joins TRBV9 to TRBJ1-5. Per the germline V gene, CDR1 is SGDLS and CDR2 is YYNGEE. CDR3 length: 14 residues. This CDR3 reads CASSPEWGVGPQHF.

According to its frequency, this clonotype is medium-sized. The V call is TRBV21-1, the J call TRBJ2-4; as DNA is missing, the TRBD1 call by TCRdb cannot be tested. TRBV21-1 is a pseudogene locus. The CDR3 length is 16 residues. The CDR3 loop reads CASSKVAGDSKNIQYF.

This clonotype registers medium-sized by frequency. This chain uses TRBV7-9 with TRBJ2-7; TCRdb calls TRBD1, which cannot be checked without DNA. Germline V gives CDR1 SEHNR, CDR2 FQNEAQ (reference sequence). This CDR3 comprises 14 residues. The CDR3 loop reads CASSSRQGSYEQYF.

This chain joins TRBV30 and TRBJ2-7; TCRdb's D call, TRBD2, is unchecked because there is no DNA. Germline CDR1 reads GTSNPN; CDR2 reads SVGIG (reference sequence). There are 14 residues in the CDR3. CDR3 amino acids: CAWVLAGGSYEQYF.

The chain joins TRBV2 to TRBJ1-5; as DNA is missing, the TRBD1 call by TCRdb cannot be tested. There are 16 residues in the CDR3. Per germline, CDR1 SNHLY and CDR2 FYNNEI. The CDR3 sequence is CASRFQGGSSNQPQHF.

This sequence joins TRBV28 and TRBJ1-3; TCRdb indicates TRBD1, and absent DNA this call remains unverified. Germline lookup yields CDR1 MDHEN and CDR2 SYDVKM. The CDR3 is made up of 15 amino acids. The CDR3 loop is CASSPQQGGRNTIYF.

This rearrangement joins TRBV5-1 to TRBJ2-5; TCRdb designates TRBD1, a call that cannot be tested without DNA. Germline CDR1 reads SGHRS; CDR2 reads YFSETQ. CDR3 size: 13 residues. The CDR3: CASTKTVGKTQYF.

The V and J genes are TRBV30 and TRBJ2-1; TCRdb indicates TRBD2, and absent DNA this call remains unverified. This CDR3 is 11 amino acids long. CDR1 is GTSNPN, CDR2 SVGIG, per germline (reference sequence). CDR3 in amino acids: CAWAGGNEQFF.

This rearrangement joins TRBV5-1 to TRBJ1-1; TCRdb's assignment of TRBD1 cannot be checked, as there is no DNA. CDR1 SGHRS and CDR2 YFSETQ come from the germline V gene. The CDR3 totals 14 residues. The CDR3 loop is CASSRGTMNTEAFF.

CDR3: CAIPRGAGANYGYTF. This chain connects TRBV10-3 to TRBJ1-2; TCRdb outputs TRBD1, but without DNA this stays unchecked. Germline CDR1 ENHRY, CDR2 SYGVKD. The CDR3 loop spans 15 amino acids.

V and J are TRBV28 and TRBJ1-4. This CDR3 contains 12 residues. From germline, CDR1 is MDHEN and CDR2 SYDVKM. Here the CDR3 reads CASGRINEKLFF.

Its frequency marks this clonotype as large. This chain joins TRBV4-2 and TRBJ1-6; TCRdb's assignment of TRBD1 cannot be checked, as there is no DNA. This CDR3 is 15 amino acids long. The V gene's germline CDR1 is LGHNA and CDR2 YNFKEQ. CDR3 residues: CASSPSGTENSPLHF.

The chain is built from TRBV5-1 and TRBJ1-4. The CDR3 length is 13 residues. CDR1 is SGHRS, CDR2 YFSETQ, per germline. The CDR3 loop is CASMGAFNEKLFF.

This clonotype is called medium-sized based on its frequency. This chain links TRBV7-2 with TRBJ1-2; the TCRdb call, TRBD1, lacks DNA for checking. The CDR3 loop spans 13 amino acids. Germline CDR1 SGHTA, CDR2 FQGNSA. CDR3 sequence: CASSEDRDHGYTF.

This clonotype is classed as medium-sized by frequency. The V gene is TRBV5-1, the J gene TRBJ2-7; TCRdb reports TRBD1, a call that lacks DNA to check it against. The CDR3 is made up of 15 amino acids. The germline V gene has CDR1 SGHRS and CDR2 YFSETQ. The CDR3 sequence is CASSLGLVTPGEQYF.

This clonotype is identified as large from frequency. This chain joins TRBV5-1 and TRBJ2-7; TCRdb's D call, TRBD1, is unchecked because there is no DNA. The length of the CDR3 is 12 residues. Germline V gene sequence: CDR1 SGHRS, CDR2 YFSETQ. The CDR3 here is CASRQGPYEQYF.

The chain employs TRBV2 and TRBJ1-6. CDR3 length equals 11 residues. The germline gives CDR1 SNHLY, CDR2 FYNNEI. CDR3 loop: CASSGASPLHF. Full variable domain (outside the CDR3, taken from reference TRBV2 and TRBJ1-6): EPEVTQTPSHQVTQMGQEVILRCVPISNHLYFYWYRQILGQKVEFLVSFYNNEISEKSEIFDDQFSVERPDGSNFTLKIRSTKLEDSAMYFCASSGASPLHFGNGTRLTVT.

V gene TRBV2 combines with J gene TRBJ2-7. Germline CDR1 reads SNHLY; CDR2 reads FYNNEI. This CDR3 has 11 amino acids. This CDR3 is CASSQTYEQYF. The variable domain in full, with the rest retrieved from reference TRBV2 and TRBJ2-7, is EPEVTQTPSHQVTQMGQEVILRCVPISNHLYFYWYRQILGQKVEFLVSFYNNEISEKSEIFDDQFSVERPDGSNFTLKIRSTKLEDSAMYFCASSQTYEQYFGPGTRLTVT.

This clonotype ranks as large (0.1 to 1%) in terms of frequency. The chain recombines TRBV12-3 or TRBV12-4 with TRBJ2-1; TCRdb's D gene call, TRBD1, goes unchecked for lack of DNA. The CDR3 sequence is 14 residues long. The CDR3 reads CASSHTGAYNEQFF.

This chain joins TRBV6-5 and TRBJ2-1; TCRdb names TRBD2, which stays unverified in the absence of DNA. This CDR3 spans 14 amino acids. In germline, CDR1 is MNHEY, CDR2 SVGAGI. CDR3 sequence reads: CASSYGGSPGGQFF.

Judged by frequency, this clonotype is medium-sized. V and J are TRBV27 and TRBJ2-1; absent DNA, TCRdb's TRBD2 call cannot be checked. The CDR3 covers 14 residues. Germline CDR1 MNHEY, CDR2 SMNVEV (reference sequence). CDR3 sequence: CASRGLATYNEQFF.

The chain carries TRBV12-3 or TRBV12-4 and TRBJ2-3; the D gene TCRdb calls, TRBD2, cannot be checked with no DNA. The length of the CDR3 is 14 residues. The CDR3 reads CASRQIGTGLPWYF.

This clonotype is medium-sized by frequency. The chain combines TRBV7-2 with TRBJ1-3. The CDR3 has 14 residues. From germline, CDR1 is SGHTA and CDR2 FQGNSA. The CDR3 sequence: CASSLGLLGNTIYF.

This chain joins TRBV12-3 or TRBV12-4 and TRBJ2-7; there is no DNA to check the TCRdb D call of TRBD2. The CDR3 covers 13 residues. The CDR3 sequence is CASSRTRWNEQYF.

The V gene is TRBV19, the J gene TRBJ1-6. This CDR3 is built from 14 residues. Germline-derived CDR1 and CDR2 are LNHDA and SQIVND (reference sequence). CDR3 in amino acids: CASSMSSYNSPLHF.

This clonotype shows up as medium-sized by frequency. The chain links TRBV19 to TRBJ1-5. This CDR3 comprises 13 residues. Germline V lookup: CDR1 LNHDA, CDR2 SQIVND (reference sequence). This chain's CDR3 is CASSIQIGQPQHF.